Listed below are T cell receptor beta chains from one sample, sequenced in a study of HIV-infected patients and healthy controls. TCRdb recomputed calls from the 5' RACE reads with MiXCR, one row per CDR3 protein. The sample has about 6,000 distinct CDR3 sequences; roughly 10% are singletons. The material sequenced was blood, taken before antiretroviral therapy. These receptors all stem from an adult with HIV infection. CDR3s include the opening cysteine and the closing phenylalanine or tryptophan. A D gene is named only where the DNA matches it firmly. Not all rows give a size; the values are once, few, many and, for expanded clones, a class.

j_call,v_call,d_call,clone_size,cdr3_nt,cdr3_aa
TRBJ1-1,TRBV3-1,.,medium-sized,TGTGCCAGCAGCTTGGGGGCGAACACTGAAGCTTTCTTT,CASSLGANTEAFF
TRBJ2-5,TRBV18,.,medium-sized,TGTGCCAGCTCACCGCTGGAAGTTACTGAGACCCAGTACTTC,CASSPLEVTETQYF
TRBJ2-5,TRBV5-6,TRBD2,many,TGTGCCAGCAGCTCAAGCGGGGGGGCCGGTGAGACCCAGTACTTC,CASSSSGGAGETQYF
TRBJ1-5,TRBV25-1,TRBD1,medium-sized,TGTGCCAGCAGCCCGCCAGGGGGCTTCGGTCAGCCCCAGCATTTT,CASSPPGGFGQPQHF
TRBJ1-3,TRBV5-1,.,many,TGCGCCAGCAGCCCTTGGGAGAACTCTGGAAACACCATATATTTT,CASSPWENSGNTIYF
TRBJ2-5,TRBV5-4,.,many,TGTGCCAGCAGCGGGGGGACACAAGAGACCCAGTACTTC,CASSGGTQETQYF
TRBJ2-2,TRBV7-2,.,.,TGTGCCAGCAGCTCCTCACTAGGGTCCGGGGAGCTGTTTTTT,CASSSSLGSGELFF
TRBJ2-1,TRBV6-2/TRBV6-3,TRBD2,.,TGTGCCAGCAGTTCTGGCGAGCGGGGGCCCAATGAGCAGTTCTTC,CASSSGERGPNEQFF
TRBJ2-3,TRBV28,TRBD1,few,TGTGCCAGCAGTACCCGGACAGGCGCCACAGATACGCAGTATTTT,CASSTRTGATDTQYF
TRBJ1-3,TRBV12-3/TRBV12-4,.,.,TGTGCCAGCACCCTTCTGTTGACTGGAAACACCATATATTTT,CASTLLLTGNTIYF
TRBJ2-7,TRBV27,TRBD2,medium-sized,TGTGCCAGCATTGGGACTAGCGGGGGCTACGAGCAGTACTTC,CASIGTSGGYEQYF
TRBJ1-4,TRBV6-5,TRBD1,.,TGTGCCAGCAGTTACCAGGGGGCCGAGAAAAAACTGTTTTTT,CASSYQGAEKKLFF
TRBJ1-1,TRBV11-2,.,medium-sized,TGTGCCAGCAGCTATGAGGGTAACACTGAAGCTTTCTTT,CASSYEGNTEAFF
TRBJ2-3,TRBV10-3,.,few,TGTGCCATCAGTACTAGAGATACGCAGTATTTT,CAISTRDTQYF
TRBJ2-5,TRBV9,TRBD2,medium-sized,TGTGCCAGCAGCGTAGCAGCGGGGGTAGAGACCCAGTACTTC,CASSVAAGVETQYF
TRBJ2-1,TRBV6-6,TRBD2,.,TGTGCCAGCGGCGGGGGGGGTCAAAATGAGCAGTTCTTC,CASGGGGQNEQFF
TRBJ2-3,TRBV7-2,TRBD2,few,TGTGCCAGCAGCTTAGGGGCTAGCGGGGGTCCGACAGATACGCAGTATTTT,CASSLGASGGPTDTQYF
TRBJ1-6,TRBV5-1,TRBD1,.,TGCGCCAGCAGCTGGGGACAGTCAAGAAATTCACCCCTCCACTTT,CASSWGQSRNSPLHF
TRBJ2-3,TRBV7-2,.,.,TGTGCCAGCAGCTCGCATTCGACCAGCACAGATACGCAGTATTTT,CASSSHSTSTDTQYF
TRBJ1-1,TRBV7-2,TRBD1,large,TGTGCCAGCAGCTTATATACCGAACCGACAGGGGAAACTGAAGCTTTCTTT,CASSLYTEPTGETEAFF
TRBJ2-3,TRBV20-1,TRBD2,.,TGCAGTGCTAGGGAATCCAGCGGGGGCACAGATACGCAGTATTTT,CSARESSGGTDTQYF
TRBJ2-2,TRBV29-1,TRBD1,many,TGCAGCGTTGTAATGGGACAGCCTAACTCGAACACCGGGGAGCTGTTTTTT,CSVVMGQPNSNTGELFF
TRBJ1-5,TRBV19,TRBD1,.,TGTGCCAGTCGACAGGGCGCTTATAGCAATCAGCCCCAGCATTTT,CASRQGAYSNQPQHF
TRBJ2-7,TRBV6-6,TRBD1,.,TGTGCCAGCAGTCGACAGGGGGTCTACGAGCAGTACTTC,CASSRQGVYEQYF
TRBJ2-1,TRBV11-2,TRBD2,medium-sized,TGTGCCTCTCCCGGGAGGGTAGGAGGCAATGAGCAGTTCTTC,CASPGRVGGNEQFF
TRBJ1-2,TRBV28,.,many,TGTGCCAGCAGTTCCGGGGAGCAGGGACCCGGCTACACCTTC,CASSSGEQGPGYTF
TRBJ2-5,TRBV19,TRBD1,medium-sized,TGTGCCAGCAGTCCCGGACAGGGGGCGCCTGAGATTTTCTTTGTCGGGGAGACCCAGTACTTC,CASSPGQGAPEIFFVGETQYF
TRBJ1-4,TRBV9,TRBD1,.,TGTGCCAGCAGCGTCACAGGGGGCTCTAATGAAAAACTGTTTTTT,CASSVTGGSNEKLFF
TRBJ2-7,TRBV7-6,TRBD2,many,TGTGCCAGCAGCTTAGGGGCGGGGGCCTACGAGCAGTACTTC,CASSLGAGAYEQYF
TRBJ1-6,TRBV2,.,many,TGTGCCAGCAGTGTCCTCACCACCTCCAATTCACCCCTCCACTTT,CASSVLTTSNSPLHF
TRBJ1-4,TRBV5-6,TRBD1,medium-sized,TGTGCCAGCAGCTATGGACCCGGGACAGAAAATGAAAAACTGTTTTTT,CASSYGPGTENEKLFF
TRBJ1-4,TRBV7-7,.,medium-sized,TGTGCCAGCAGCTTAGAGCCCGACAACCTGAATGAAAAACTGTTTTTT,CASSLEPDNLNEKLFF
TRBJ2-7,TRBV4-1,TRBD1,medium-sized,TGCGCCAGCAGCCAGAGACAGGGAATCGACGAGCAGTACTTC,CASSQRQGIDEQYF
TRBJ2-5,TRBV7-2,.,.,TGTGCCAGCAGCTGGGATTTTGCGGGGGCTGGGGAGGAGACCCAGTACTTC,CASSWDFAGAGEETQYF
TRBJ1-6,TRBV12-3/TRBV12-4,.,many,TGTGCCAGCAGCCCGGCGGGGAACTATAATTCACCCCTCCACTTT,CASSPAGNYNSPLHF
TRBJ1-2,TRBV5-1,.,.,TGCGCCAGCAGCTCCAGGGAACCCTATGGCTACACCTTC,CASSSREPYGYTF
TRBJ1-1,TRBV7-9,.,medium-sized,TGTGCCACCGGAACGGGCAGAAACACTGAAGCTTTCTTT,CATGTGRNTEAFF
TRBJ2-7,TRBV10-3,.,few,TGTGCCATCAGCCGTGACAGTTCCTACGAGCAGTACTTC,CAISRDSSYEQYF
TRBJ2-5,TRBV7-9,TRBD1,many,TGTGCCAGCAGCATACCGGGACAGGTCCTTGGAGAGACCCAGTACTTC,CASSIPGQVLGETQYF
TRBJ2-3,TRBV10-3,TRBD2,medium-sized,TGTGCCATCAAGGATAGCGGGGGTCCAGATACGCAGTATTTT,CAIKDSGGPDTQYF
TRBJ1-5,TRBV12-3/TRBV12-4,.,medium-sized,TGTGCCAGCAGTTTTGGGTGGAGCAATCAGCCCCAGCATTTT,CASSFGWSNQPQHF
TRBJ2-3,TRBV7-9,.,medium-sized,TGTGCCAGCAGCTCTCGGGGACTGATCACAGATACGCAGTATTTT,CASSSRGLITDTQYF
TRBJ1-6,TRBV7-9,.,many,TGTGCCATCCAGGAGGGGGTACCGGGGACCACGAGCTCCTATAATTCACCCCTCCACTTT,CAIQEGVPGTTSSYNSPLHF
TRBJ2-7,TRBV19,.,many,TGTGCCAGTAGTATCCGGGAGAAACTCGAGCAGTACTTC,CASSIREKLEQYF
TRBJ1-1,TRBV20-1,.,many,TGCAGTGCGCCGGGGGCCCGGGGTAACACTGAAGCTTTCTTT,CSAPGARGNTEAFF
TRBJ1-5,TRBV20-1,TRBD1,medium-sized,TGCAGTGCTGGTCGACAGGGGGCATCGGAGCAGCCCCAGCATTTT,CSAGRQGASEQPQHF
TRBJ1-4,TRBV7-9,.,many,TGTGCCAGCAGCTTGGAGGAGGGGGTAGAAAATGAAAAACTGTTTTTT,CASSLEEGVENEKLFF
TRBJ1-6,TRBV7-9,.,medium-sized,TGTGCCAGCAGTAAAGCGGGTCTGACAGACGCTAATTCACCCCTCCACTTT,CASSKAGLTDANSPLHF
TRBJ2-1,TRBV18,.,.,TGTGCCAGCCAATCTCCGGTGGGAGACAATGAGCAGTTCTTC,CASQSPVGDNEQFF
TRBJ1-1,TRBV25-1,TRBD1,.,TGTGCCAGCAGCTCCACAGGGGTTGAAGCTTTCTTT,CASSSTGVEAFF
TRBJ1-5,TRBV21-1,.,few,TGTGCCAGCAGCAAGCGACTCGCTTGGAATCAGCCCCAGCATTTT,CASSKRLAWNQPQHF
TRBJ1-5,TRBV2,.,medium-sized,TGTGCCAGCAGGAAGTCGGGGGATAGCAATCAGCCCCAGCATTTT,CASRKSGDSNQPQHF
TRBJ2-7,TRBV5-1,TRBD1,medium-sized,TGCGCCAGCAGCTTGGCATTTCCAGGACAGGGGGCACTACTCTACTACGAGCAGTACTTC,CASSLAFPGQGALLYYEQYF
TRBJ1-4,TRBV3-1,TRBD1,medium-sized,TGTGCCAGCAGCCAAGTAGGGACAGGGCAAAATGAAAAACTGTTTTTT,CASSQVGTGQNEKLFF
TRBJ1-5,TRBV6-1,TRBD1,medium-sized,TGTGCCAGCAGTGACTGGACAGGGGACAATCAGCCCCAGCATTTT,CASSDWTGDNQPQHF
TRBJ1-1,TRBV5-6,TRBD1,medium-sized,TGTGCCAGCAGCCCAGAGACAGGGCGGAACACTGAAGCTTTCTTT,CASSPETGRNTEAFF
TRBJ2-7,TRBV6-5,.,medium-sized,TGTGCCAGCAGTACCCCAGGGGCGAGCTCCTACGAGCAGTACTTC,CASSTPGASSYEQYF
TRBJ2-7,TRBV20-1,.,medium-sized,TGCAGTGCCCGAGAGACAGGTCTATACGAGCAGTACTTC,CSARETGLYEQYF
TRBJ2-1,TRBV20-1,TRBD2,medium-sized,TGCAGTGCTAGAGAAGCGGGGGGGCCGACCAATGAGCAGTTCTTC,CSAREAGGPTNEQFF